The source of this T cell receptor (beta chain) is a study of T-cell reconstitution after alpha-beta-depleted transplantation in children. This clonotype was found many times. TCRbeta library preparation incorporated unique molecular identifiers. TCRdb passed the PCR reads through MiXCR, listing each CDR3 protein once. The sample holds about 640,000 distinct CDR3 sequences, roughly 17% seen once. Per germline, CDR1 MNHEY and CDR2 SVGAGI. This CDR3 is 15 amino acids long. V lost 0 bases and J 6 bases, leaving 12 bases between the germline ends. The sequencing used PBMCs from the stem cell graft donor, collected from the stem cell graft. The TCR originated in a human donor who donated a stem cell graft to a child with acute myeloid leukemia. This chain joins TRBV6-5 and TRBJ2-1, with D perhaps given as TRBD1 or TRBD2 (5 bases each). Here the CDR3 reads CASSYSSGRGNEQFF. In nucleotides, the CDR3 is TGTGCCAGCAGTTACTCGTCAGGGAGAGGCAATGAGCAGTTCTTC.